Listed below are T cell receptor beta chains from one sample, sequenced in a study of metastatic and nonmetastatic thyroid tumors. MiXCR was used by TCRdb to re-call the PCR reads. Found here are 30,000 to 40,000 clones, over 12% of them singletons; the top ten hold over 15%. The sequenced material came from blood. The source is a male donor with papillary thyroid cancer or a benign thyroid nodule (not recorded which). Some clones in this sample may be carry-over from other donors' samples. Each CDR3 is given with its conserved first and last residue. The D gene is left open where the match is weak. Rows may omit the clone size; those that give it use once, few, many or a size class.

d_call clone_size j_call v_call cdr3_nt cdr3_aa
TRBD1 many TRBJ1-2 TRBV27 TGTGCCAGCAGCTCAGGGGGCTATGGCTACACCTTC CASSSGGYGYTF
- many TRBJ2-6 TRBV6-1 TGTGCCAGCACCCCCCGGGGGGCGCGATTTGGGGCCAACGTCCTGACTTTC CASTPRGARFGANVLTF
- many TRBJ1-1 TRBV29-1 TGCAGCGTTGACCGTCTAGGAGGGTATTTGGCAGCTTTCTTT CSVDRLGGYLAAFF
TRBD1 many TRBJ2-7 TRBV5-4 TGTGCCAGCAGCCTAGGGACAGAAAAGGACTACGAGCAGTACTTC CASSLGTEKDYEQYF
- many TRBJ1-5 TRBV12-3/TRBV12-4 TGTGCCAGCAGGGAAGGGTATAGCAATCAGCCCCAGCATTTT CASREGYSNQPQHF
- many TRBJ1-4 TRBV20-1 TGCAGTGCCATGGTTAATGAAAAACTGTTTTTT CSAMVNEKLFF
TRBD1 many TRBJ1-3 TRBV11-2 TGTGCCAGCAGCTTAAATAGGGGGCCAACTGGAAACACCATATATTTT CASSLNRGPTGNTIYF
- many TRBJ2-7 TRBV28 TGTGCCAGCAGTTTATTGGGGGAGGGGGCCTACGAGCAGTACTTC CASSLLGEGAYEQYF
- - TRBJ2-7 TRBV19 TGTGCCACCACCTCCGGGAGAACGGGAGAGCAGTACTTC CATTSGRTGEQYF
TRBD1 many TRBJ1-1 TRBV29-1 TGCAGCGTCTCCGGGACAGCCAACACTGGAGCTTTCTTT CSVSGTANTGAFF
TRBD1 many TRBJ2-3 TRBV6-1 TGTGCCAGCAGGGACAGGGGGCCGGGAGATACGCAGTATTTT CASRDRGPGDTQYF
- many TRBJ1-2 TRBV18 TGTGCCAGCTCACCGGGTTTGCAGGTCTATGGCTACACCTTC CASSPGLQVYGYTF
- many TRBJ2-7 TRBV4-1 TGCGCCAGCAGCCCAGAGACAGGAGTCAGAGGCGAGCAGTACTTC CASSPETGVRGEQYF
TRBD2 many TRBJ2-7 TRBV20-1 TGCAGTGCTAGAGGGGCTAGCGGGAGTTCCTACGAGCAGTACTTC CSARGASGSSYEQYF
- many TRBJ2-1 TRBV6-1 TGTGCCACTAGTGATGGGAACCCCTACAATGAGCAGTTCTTC CATSDGNPYNEQFF
- - TRBJ2-2 TRBV20-1 TGCAGTGCTAGATCTTTCAGCGGGCCCGGTGAGCTGTTTTTT CSARSFSGPGELFF
TRBD2 many TRBJ2-2 TRBV4-1 TGCGCCAGCAGCCAAGGACTAGCGGGATCGGGCGGGGAGCTGTTTTTT CASSQGLAGSGGELFF
TRBD1 - TRBJ1-5 TRBV7-2 TGTGCCTGCAGTCCCAGGGGGAATCAGCACCAGCATTTT CACSPRGNQHQHF
- many TRBJ1-1 TRBV19 TGTGCCAGTAGTTGGGGCAGCCTTAACACTGAAGCTTTCTTT CASSWGSLNTEAFF
- - TRBJ1-2 TRBV20-1 TGCAGTGCCCGCCCGGTGGTCTCTACGGGAGCTAACTATGGCTACACCTTC CSARPVVSTGANYGYTF
- many TRBJ1-5 TRBV12-3/TRBV12-4 TGTGCCAGCAGTGTGGGGAGTGTAAGCAATCAGCCCCAGCATTTT CASSVGSVSNQPQHF
TRBD1 many TRBJ1-2 TRBV9 TGTGCCAGTACCCTGGGGACAGGGATTGGCTACACCTTC CASTLGTGIGYTF
- many TRBJ1-4 TRBV11-1 TGTGCCACCTCGGGTAGGGAATCGGAAAAACTGTTTTTT CATSGRESEKLFF
TRBD2 many TRBJ2-6 TRBV11-2 TGTGCCAGCAGCCCCTCGGGGGGTTCGAGCTCTGGGGCCAACGTCCTGACTTTC CASSPSGGSSSGANVLTF